The clone carrying this TCR beta chain appeared a few times. Time point of the sample: pretreatment peripheral blood. Each individual provided 1 to 8 samples (taken pretreatment and on-treatment). The entry originates in a study of PD-L1 blockade in urothelial cancer. Study-level background: Blood analysis was done at 3 weeks (second dose) and 6 weeks after treatment began. When blood samples were assessed, the median T cell count was approximately 140,000.

Profiling relied on immunoSEQ multiplex PCR, and the TCRdb table lists in-frame clones only, not all of them. This sample has 45,000 to 60,000 clones, with 75% to 90% found just once. In germline, CDR1 is MGHRA, CDR2 YSYEKL. The CDR3 covers 18 residues. V lost 4 bases, J lost 1 base, and 17 bases lay in between. The chain is built from TRBV4-1 and TRBJ1-6, with D possibly being TRBD1 (5 bases). The clonotype originates from a man between 50 and 59 years old with urothelial cancer. The sequences come from PBMCs, collected around atezolizumab (anti-PD-L1) treatment. The CDR3 region has the DNA TGCGCCAGCAGCCCCGGGAACGGACGGGGGTCCTATAATTCACCCCTCCACTTT. This codes for CASSPGNGRGSYNSPLHF.